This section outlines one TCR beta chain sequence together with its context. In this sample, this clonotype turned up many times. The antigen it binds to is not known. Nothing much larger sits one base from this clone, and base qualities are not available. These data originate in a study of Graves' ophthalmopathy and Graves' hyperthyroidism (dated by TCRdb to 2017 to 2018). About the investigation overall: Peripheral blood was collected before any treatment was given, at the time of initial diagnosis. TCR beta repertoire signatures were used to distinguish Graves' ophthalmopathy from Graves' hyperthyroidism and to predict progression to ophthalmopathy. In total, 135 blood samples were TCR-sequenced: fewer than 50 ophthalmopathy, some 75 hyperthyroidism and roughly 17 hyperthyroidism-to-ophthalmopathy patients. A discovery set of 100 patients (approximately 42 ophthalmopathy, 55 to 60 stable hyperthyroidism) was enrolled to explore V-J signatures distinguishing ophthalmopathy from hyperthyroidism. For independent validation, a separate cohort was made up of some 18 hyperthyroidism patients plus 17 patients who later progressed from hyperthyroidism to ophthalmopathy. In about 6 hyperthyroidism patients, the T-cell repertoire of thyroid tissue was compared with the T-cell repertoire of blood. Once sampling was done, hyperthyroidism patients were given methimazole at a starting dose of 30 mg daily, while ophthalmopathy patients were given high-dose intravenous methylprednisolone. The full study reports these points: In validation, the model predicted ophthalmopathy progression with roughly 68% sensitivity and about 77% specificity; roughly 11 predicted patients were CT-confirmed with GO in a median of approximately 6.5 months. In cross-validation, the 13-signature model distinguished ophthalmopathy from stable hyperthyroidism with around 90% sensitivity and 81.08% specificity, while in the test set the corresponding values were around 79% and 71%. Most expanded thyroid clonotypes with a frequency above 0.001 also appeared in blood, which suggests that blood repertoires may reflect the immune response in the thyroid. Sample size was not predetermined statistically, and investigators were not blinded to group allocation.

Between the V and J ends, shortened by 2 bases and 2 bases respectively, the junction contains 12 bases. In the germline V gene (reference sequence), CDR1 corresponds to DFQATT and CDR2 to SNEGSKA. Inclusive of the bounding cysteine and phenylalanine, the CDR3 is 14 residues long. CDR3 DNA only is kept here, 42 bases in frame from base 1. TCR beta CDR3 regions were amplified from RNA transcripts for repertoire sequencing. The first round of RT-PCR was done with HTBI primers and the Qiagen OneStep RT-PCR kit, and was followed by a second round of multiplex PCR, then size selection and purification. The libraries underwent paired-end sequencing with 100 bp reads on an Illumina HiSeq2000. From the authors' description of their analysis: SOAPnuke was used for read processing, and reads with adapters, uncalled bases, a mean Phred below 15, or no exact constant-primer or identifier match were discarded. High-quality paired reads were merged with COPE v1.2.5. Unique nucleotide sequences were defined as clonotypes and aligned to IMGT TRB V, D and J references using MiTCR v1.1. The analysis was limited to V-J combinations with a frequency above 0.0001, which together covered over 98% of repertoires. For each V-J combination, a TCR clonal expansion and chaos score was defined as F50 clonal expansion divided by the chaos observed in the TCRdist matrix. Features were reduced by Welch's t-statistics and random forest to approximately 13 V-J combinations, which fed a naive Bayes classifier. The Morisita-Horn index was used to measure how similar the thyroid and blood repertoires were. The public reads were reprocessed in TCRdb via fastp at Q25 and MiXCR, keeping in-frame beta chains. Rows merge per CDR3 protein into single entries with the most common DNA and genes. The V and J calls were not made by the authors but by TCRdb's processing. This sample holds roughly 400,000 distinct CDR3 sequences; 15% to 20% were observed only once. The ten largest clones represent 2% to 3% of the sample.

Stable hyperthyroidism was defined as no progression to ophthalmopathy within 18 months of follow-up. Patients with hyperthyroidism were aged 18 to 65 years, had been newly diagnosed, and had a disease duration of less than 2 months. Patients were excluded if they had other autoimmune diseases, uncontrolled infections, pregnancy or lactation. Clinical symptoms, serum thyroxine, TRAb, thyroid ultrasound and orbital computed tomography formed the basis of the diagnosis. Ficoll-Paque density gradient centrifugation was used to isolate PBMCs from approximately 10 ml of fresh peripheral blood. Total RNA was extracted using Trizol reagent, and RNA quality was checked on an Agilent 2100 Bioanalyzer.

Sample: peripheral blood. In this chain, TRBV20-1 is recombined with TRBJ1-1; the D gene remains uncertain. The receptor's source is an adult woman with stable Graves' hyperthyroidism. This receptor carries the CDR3 CSARLPDSNTEAFF. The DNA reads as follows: TGCAGTGCTAGATTGCCTGATTCTAACACTGAAGCTTTCTTT.